One sample yielded the 5 T cell receptor beta chains listed below, sequenced in a study of cytomegalovirus exposure and HLA in healthy donors. Both 60 Vbeta primers and 13 Jbeta primers went into the PCR. This table comes from immunoSEQ multiplex PCR, and its TCRdb copy is limited to in-frame clones, with some not included. The table lists more than 110,000 clones, about four fifths of them singletons. The material sequenced was PBMCs. All receptors derive from a man aged 35-49 years in good health and CMV-seropositive.

The chain employs TRBV5-6 and TRBJ1-2; D unclear. V gave up 2 bases and J gave up 7 bases, with 12 bases separating them. The CDR3 spans 13 residues. The germline CDR1 and CDR2 sequences are SGHDT and YYEEEE. In nucleotides, the CDR3 is TGTGCCAGCAGCTTAGGCGGGGTCTCTGGCTACACCTTC. Protein product: CASSLGGVSGYTF.

Turning to this clone: The junction departs from germline at one end; a sequencing error may be responsible. CDR3 coding DNA: TGTGCCAGCCGCCCGGGAGGCTTC. This encodes CASRPGGF. V and J are TRBV2 and TRBJ2-7; 7 bases fit TRBD2. The germline V gene has CDR1 SNHLY and CDR2 FYNNEI. The CDR3 has 8 amino acids. The full variable domain, completed using reference TRBV2 and TRBJ2-7, is EPEVTQTPSHQVTQMGQEVILRCVPISNHLYFYWYRQILGQKVEFLVSFYNNEISEKSEIFDDQFSVERPDGSNFTLKIRSTKLEDSAMYFCASRPGGFGPGTRLTVT.

As concerns this clone: The junction does not match germline at one end; this may be a read error. This rearrangement joins TRBV7-9 to TRBJ1-6, with TRBD1 matching over 8 bases. The germline V gene encodes CDR1 SEHNR and CDR2 FQNEAQ (reference sequence). The CDR3 has 15 residues. CDR3 sequence reads: CSSSPWTGRDSPLHF. As DNA, the CDR3 is TGTTCCAGCAGCCCTTGGACAGGGAGGGATTCACCCCTCCACTTT.

This chain uses TRBV6-1 with TRBJ2-2; unclear D gene. This CDR3 region has 14 residues. The V end lost 9 bases, the J end lost 5 bases, and 16 bases lay between the germline ends. Germline assignment: CDR1 MNHNS and CDR2 SASEGT. As DNA, the CDR3 is TGTGCCAGTCGAGTCGAGGTTGAAACCGGGGAGCTGTTTTTT. This translates into CASRVEVETGELFF.

The V call is TRBV10-3, the J call TRBJ2-1, with TRBD2 matching 11 bases. This CDR3 region has 15 residues. The germline V gene has CDR1 ENHRY and CDR2 SYGVKD. Germline trimming cut 3 bases from V and 8 bases from J; bases unmatched to any gene: 6. DNA of the CDR3: TGTGCCATCAGTGACATAGCGGGAGGGTATCATGAGCAGTTCTTC. It is translated as CAISDIAGGYHEQFF.